This section outlines one TCR beta chain sequence together with its context. After removal of 5 bases from V and 7 bases from J, the junction contained 6 bases not matched to a gene. CDR3 length equals 13 residues. CDR1 is SQVTM and CDR2 is ANQGSEA in the germline V gene. This entry is derived from a study of blood T cell repertoires in COVID-19. In the authors' workflow: Reference gene primers were amplified, and this amplification served to estimate nucleated cell counts. The table came from immunoSEQ multiplex PCR; TCRdb's copy has only in-frame clones and leaves some out. V and J calls and clone size are copied from that table; D and trimming were computed from the DNA. The profile shows around 340,000 clones, around 88% of them singletons.

The source is a woman aged 60 to 75 with COVID-19, enrolled during active disease. Sequencing was performed on peripheral blood. This chain joins TRBV29-1 and TRBJ2-5; the match to TRBD1 covers 11 bases. The CDR3 spells CSVYQGQGGTQYF. CDR3 nucleotides: TGCAGCGTTTATCAGGGACAGGGGGGGACCCAGTACTTC.